The 21 T cell receptor beta chains in this list originate from one sample, sequenced in a study of blood T cell repertoires in COVID-19. Libraries were prepared by immunoSEQ multiplex PCR; TCRdb keeps only in-frame clonotypes and omits some of them. The sample lists roughly 140,000 clones; 70% to 90% were seen once. The sequencing input was peripheral blood. All receptors come from a man in his sixties with active or convalescent COVID-19.

About this clone itself: Other nucleotide sequences in the sample specify the same CDR3. This rearrangement joins TRBV6-2 or TRBV6-3 to TRBJ2-1; D may be TRBD2 (6 bases). Trimming left V 3 bases short and J 1 base short, with 7 bases between. This CDR3 is 14 amino acids long. CDR1 is MNHEY and CDR2 is SVGEGT in the germline V gene. The CDR3 DNA follows: TGTGCCAGCAGTTATGGGGGGTCCTACAATGAGCAGTTCTTC. Protein product: CASSYGGSYNEQFF.

The J gene is TRBJ1-2, the V gene TRBV6-1, with 9 bases lining up with TRBD1. Germline CDR1 MNHNS, CDR2 SASEGT. The CDR3 is 17 residues long. J gave up 4 bases and V 0 bases, and 9 bases lay outside the gene matches. In DNA form, the CDR3 reads TGTGCCAGCAGTGAAGCAGACCCGGGACAGGGTCCCTATGGCTACACCTTC. Protein product: CASSEADPGQGPYGYTF.

The rearrangement links TRBV4-3 to TRBJ2-5; TRBD1 matches at 9 bases. V shed 2 bases, J shed 1 base, and the junction held 17 bases outside the gene matches. This CDR3 spans 20 amino acids. The germline CDR1 and CDR2 sequences are LGHNA and YSLEER. CDR3 region: CASSQWNTGTGRYIQETQYF. The DNA for the CDR3 is TGCGCCAGCAGCCAATGGAATACCGGGACAGGGAGATATATCCAAGAGACCCAGTACTTC.

The chain has TRBV10-3 and TRBJ2-3, with 9 bases lining up with TRBD2. From germline, CDR1 is ENHRY and CDR2 SYGVKD. The CDR3 contains 12 residues. Trimming took 10 bases from V and 6 from J; bases not matched to a gene: 5. CDR3 loop: CARGGGVDTQYF. CDR3 bases: TGTGCCAGGGGCGGGGGGGTGGATACGCAGTATTTT.

The chain has TRBV2 and TRBJ1-5; no firm D call. The CDR3 has 17 residues. Germline V gene data show CDR1 as SNHLY and CDR2 as FYNNEI. V dropped 3 bases and J dropped 1 base, with 16 bases sitting between them. CDR3 protein: CASSETLVQTSNQPQHF. The CDR3 DNA is TGTGCCAGCAGTGAGACCCTTGTACAGACCAGCAATCAGCCCCAGCATTTT.

A few counts support this clone. The chain links TRBV5-1 to TRBJ1-2, with 7 positions matching TRBD1. Germline V CDR1 and CDR2: SGHRS, YFSETQ. The junction had 13 bases not matched to a gene; V was cut back by 3 bases and J by 2 bases. CDR3 length: 17 amino acids. Written as DNA, the CDR3 is TGCGCCAGCAGCTGGAGGGGTGGCACAGGGGCCAACTATGGCTACACCTTC. This encodes CASSWRGGTGANYGYTF.

This chain connects TRBV27 to TRBJ1-6; D not certain. This CDR3 is 14 amino acids long. Germline lookup yields CDR1 MNHEY and CDR2 SMNVEV (reference sequence). Trimming cost V 2 bases and J 4 bases, with 6 bases left between them. The CDR3, as DNA: TGTGCCAGCAGTTTACGGAGATATAATTCACCCCTCCACTTT. The encoded protein is CASSLRRYNSPLHF.

V gene TRBV18 combines with J gene TRBJ2-3; 12 bases line up with TRBD2. This CDR3 contains 15 residues. From germline, CDR1 is KGHSH and CDR2 LQKENI. V trimming: 4 bases; J trimming: 4 bases; junction bases outside the gene matches: 3. In DNA form, the CDR3 reads TGTGCCAGCTCACAACTAGCGGGAGGCGCAGATACGCAGTATTTT. It specifies CASSQLAGGADTQYF.

The chain employs TRBV6-2 or TRBV6-3 and TRBJ1-3, with TRBD1 matching over 7 bases. The germline V gene has CDR1 MNHEY and CDR2 SVGEGT. The CDR3 totals 16 residues. V shed 4 bases, J shed 0 bases, and the junction held 6 bases outside the gene matches. The CDR3 region has the DNA TGTGCCAGCAGTTTCGGACAGGAACACTCTGGAAACACCATATATTTT. The encoded protein is CASSFGQEHSGNTIYF.

The V and J genes are TRBV7-2 and TRBJ2-7; D perhaps matches TRBD2 (6 bases). CDR3 length equals 12 residues. Germline V gene data show CDR1 as SGHTA and CDR2 as FQGNSA. V lost 0 bases and J 11 bases, leaving 11 bases between the germline ends. The CDR3 here is CASSLAEGLEYF. In nucleotides, the CDR3 is TGTGCCAGCAGCTTAGCGGAGGGCTTAGAGTACTTC.

This chain links TRBV28 with TRBJ2-2; 7 nucleotides agree with TRBD2. The CDR3 runs 16 residues. CDR1 and CDR2 from the germline V gene are MDHEN and SYDVKM. J was trimmed by 4 bases and V by 4 bases; bases with no gene match: 9. CDR3 protein: CASSSWEGRITGELFF. The CDR3 DNA reads as TGTGCCAGCAGTTCCTGGGAGGGGAGAATCACCGGGGAGCTGTTTTTT.

This clone came up a few times. The chain uses TRBV28 and TRBJ2-7; 9 nucleotides agree with TRBD1. After removal of 5 bases from V and 5 bases from J, the junction contained 10 bases not matched to a gene. This CDR3 is 15 amino acids long. Germline V gene sequence: CDR1 MDHEN, CDR2 SYDVKM. This chain's CDR3 is CASSNSGTGSHEQYF. The CDR3 coding sequence is TGTGCCAGCAGTAATTCCGGGACAGGGTCCCACGAGCAGTACTTC.

The J gene is TRBJ2-7, the V gene TRBV11-2; TRBD2 is a possible D gene (5 bases). This CDR3 comprises 14 residues. Germline-derived CDR1 and CDR2 are SGHAT and FQNNGV. Trimming cost V 4 bases and J 7 bases, with 17 bases left between them. The CDR3 coding sequence is TGTGCCAGCAGCTCCCTTGAGGGTATGAGGGAGCAGTACTTC. Protein: CASSSLEGMREQYF.

The V call is TRBV7-6, the J call TRBJ2-7; unclear D gene. CDR3 length equals 14 residues. Germline-derived CDR1 and CDR2 are SGHVS and FNYEAQ. V lost 1 base and J 8 bases, leaving 15 bases between the germline ends. CDR3 coding DNA: TGTGCCAGCAGCTTAGTCGGTAAATCTATGAAGCAGTACTTC. This codes for CASSLVGKSMKQYF.

V is TRBV5-1 and J is TRBJ2-7, with 9 nucleotides matching TRBD1. The CDR3 extends over 16 amino acids. Germline CDR1 SGHRS, CDR2 YFSETQ. J lost 9 bases, V lost 9 bases, and 22 bases had no gene match. This CDR3 reads CANGIICRDRELRQYF. CDR3 nucleotide sequence: TGCGCCAACGGAATTATCTGCCGGGACAGGGAGTTGCGGCAGTACTTC.

This clone was found once. This sequence joins TRBV5-1 and TRBJ1-2; weak D call: TRBD1 (5 bases). This CDR3 has 15 amino acids. Per germline, CDR1 SGHRS and CDR2 YFSETQ. Trimming removed 3 bases at V and 4 bases at J, with 16 bases between. The CDR3 sequence is CASSSSGGVGYGYTF. DNA for the CDR3: TGCGCCAGCAGCTCCTCCGGGGGAGTGGGCTATGGCTACACCTTC.

The chain recombines TRBV20-1 with TRBJ1-2; 8 bases match TRBD1. V lost 3 bases, J lost 4 bases, and 13 bases stayed unmatched. This CDR3 comprises 16 residues. Germline values: CDR1 DFQATT, CDR2 SNEGSKA (reference sequence). CDR3 sequence reads: CSASAGGGSVGYGYTF. CDR3 nucleotide sequence: TGCAGTGCTAGTGCAGGGGGCGGCAGTGTGGGCTATGGCTACACCTTC.

This clone was counted between two and nine times. This chain connects TRBV5-1 to TRBJ1-3, with D hard to call. V was pared by 3 bases and J by 4 bases, with 8 bases between. CDR3 length equals 13 residues. CDR1 and CDR2 from the germline V gene are SGHRS and YFSETQ. This CDR3 reads CASSSEIGNTIYF. The CDR3 coding sequence is TGCGCCAGCAGCTCGGAGATCGGAAACACCATATATTTT.

J is TRBJ2-7 and V is TRBV2; D might be TRBD1 (5 bases). Germline loops: CDR1 SNHLY, CDR2 FYNNEI. V was cut by 0 bases and J by 6 bases, with 12 bases left in between. The CDR3 is 14 amino acids. CDR3 in amino acids: CASSEARGAREQYF. As DNA, the CDR3 is TGTGCCAGCAGTGAAGCCCGTGGGGCCCGCGAGCAGTACTTC.

The V and J genes are TRBV19 and TRBJ2-1; possibly TRBD1 for D (7 bases). This CDR3 has 16 residues. The germline CDR1 and CDR2 sequences are LNHDA and SQIVND (reference sequence). V was cut by 7 bases and J by 4 bases, with 20 bases left in between. The CDR3 here is CASKGGSLRGYNEQFF. The DNA for the CDR3 is TGTGCCAGTAAAGGGGGCTCACTACGGGGGTACAATGAGCAGTTCTTC.

This chain links TRBV5-1 with TRBJ2-5; 10 positions match TRBD2. The CDR3 sequence is 17 residues long. CDR1 and CDR2 from the germline V gene are SGHRS and YFSETQ. The ends lost 3 bases at V and 0 bases at J; junction bases unmatched: 8. CDR3 sequence reads: CASSSGLAVRYQETQYF. In DNA, the CDR3 is TGCGCCAGCAGCTCCGGACTAGCGGTACGGTACCAAGAGACCCAGTACTTC.